This record looks at one TCR beta chain sequence and its context. A few counts support this clonotype. It lacks a known antigen. No per-base quality is available; no much larger clone lies one base away. Relative to germline, V is 1 base shorter and J is 7 bases shorter, with 16 bases between their ends. Spanning cysteine to phenylalanine, the CDR3 consists of 15 amino acids. Only the CDR3 region is kept as DNA, spanning 45 bases read in frame from base 1. The germline V gene gives CDR1 as LGHNA and CDR2 as YNFKEQ. PBMCs were isolated by Ficoll-Paque density gradient centrifugation. This specimen belongs to a study of T-cell memory formation after mild COVID-19 (dated by TCRdb to the early 2020s). Background on the whole study: TCR sequence clusters from the two donors were largely donor specific. In a couple of donors, T-cell clones that expanded and contracted after mild COVID-19 were followed by sequencing TCRalpha and TCRbeta repertoires longitudinally. The cohort was made up of two young adult volunteers, one female and one male, who were previously healthy. What the work shows at the level of the full study, not this receptor alone: Clones contracting from day 15 to 85 had balanced CD4/CD8 phenotypes, while a second wave expanding from day 15 to 37 was biased towards CD4+. The second-wave clones that peaked on day 37 were not confirmed to be SARS-CoV-2 specific. Some responding clones were detected in pre-infection memory, which suggested that pre-existing cross-reactive memory T cells had joined the SARS-CoV-2 response. The study covered only a couple of mild cases, and larger cohorts including severe cases with pre-infection samples were considered necessary. Contracting CD4+ clones appeared mostly in the CM and EM memory subsets, whereas CD8+ clones were enriched in EMRA.

TCRdb shows the sequencer as Illumina NovaSeq 6000. Using 5'RACE with constant-segment primers, TCRalpha and TCRbeta cDNA libraries were constructed, with sample barcodes and unique molecular identifiers added in the process. RNA was extracted from every sample with Trizol reagent. Library amplification was performed in two PCR steps, and a second sample barcode and Illumina TruSeq adapters were introduced in the second step. The libraries were sequenced on an Illumina NovaSeq using 2 x 150 bp paired-end reads. The original pipeline was this. Reads were demultiplexed and collapsed into UMI-guided consensus sequences with migec v1.2.7. Using mixcr v2.1.11, the UMI consensuses were aligned to TRA and TRB V and J templates and assembled into clonotypes. Expanded or contracted clonotypes were those called significant by both edgeR and NoisET, with noise models trained on biological replicates. For edgeR calls, a false discovery rate-adjusted p below 0.01 and a log2 fold-change threshold of 1 were applied. As an exploratory analysis of dynamics, max-normalized trajectories of the 1000 most abundant clonotypes were examined with PCA combined with hierarchical clustering. Separately sequenced CD4+ and CD8+ repertoires were used to assign a CD4 or CD8 phenotype to each responding clone. The public sequencing data were trimmed at Q25 with fastp and processed into clonotypes with MiXCR by TCRdb, which kept only in-frame beta chains. When rows share a CDR3 protein, they turn into one entry using the most common DNA and genes. The authors' filters were not applied to this entry. The sample contains some 310,000 distinct CDR3 sequences, roughly 19% of them found a single time. Over 20% of the sample is in the top ten clones.

This receptor was taken from a young man who had mild COVID-19 (a few samples of this study predate the infection). The sample titles of this study are shuffled in the database, so cell type and time point are left out; the donor was told from shared clones. Material: PBMCs or a T cell subset sorted from them (not recorded which). Recombination joined TRBV4-2 with TRBJ2-5; the D region may be TRBD1 or TRBD2, each matching 5 bases equally. The DNA sequence is as follows: TGTGCCAGCAGCCAAGCCCGGGACGCAGGAGGGACCCAGTACTTC. Its coded protein is CASSQARDAGGTQYF.